This T cell receptor (beta chain) was obtained from a study of graft-versus-host responses after intestinal transplantation. Repertoires were generated with immunoSEQ multiplex PCR, while TCRdb's copy carries only in-frame clones and drops some. The data contain 90,000 to 100,000 clones, roughly 88% of them singletons. In the case of this clone: What it binds is unknown.

CDR1 and CDR2 from the germline V gene are MNHNY and SVGAGI (reference sequence). CDR3 length: 15 residues. With 2 bases removed from V and 3 bases from J, the gap between germline ends came to 13 bases. Study observations and caveats: Detected in recipient marrow were GvH clones, some of which were first observed in ileum or blood. Patients who carried graft-donor T cell macrochimerism also had high graft-versus-host to host-versus-graft clonal ratios in their allografts.

The source was PBMCs, collected 255 days after intestinal transplant. This clonotype was obtained from a human patient who received an intestinal transplant, so some T cells may come from the graft donor. This rearrangement joins TRBV6-6 to TRBJ1-2, with a tentative D call TRBD1 (6 bases). The CDR3 loop is CASSYAGGPDYGYTF. The CDR3 coding sequence is TGTGCCAGCAGTTACGCGGGGGGCCCTGACTATGGCTACACCTTC.